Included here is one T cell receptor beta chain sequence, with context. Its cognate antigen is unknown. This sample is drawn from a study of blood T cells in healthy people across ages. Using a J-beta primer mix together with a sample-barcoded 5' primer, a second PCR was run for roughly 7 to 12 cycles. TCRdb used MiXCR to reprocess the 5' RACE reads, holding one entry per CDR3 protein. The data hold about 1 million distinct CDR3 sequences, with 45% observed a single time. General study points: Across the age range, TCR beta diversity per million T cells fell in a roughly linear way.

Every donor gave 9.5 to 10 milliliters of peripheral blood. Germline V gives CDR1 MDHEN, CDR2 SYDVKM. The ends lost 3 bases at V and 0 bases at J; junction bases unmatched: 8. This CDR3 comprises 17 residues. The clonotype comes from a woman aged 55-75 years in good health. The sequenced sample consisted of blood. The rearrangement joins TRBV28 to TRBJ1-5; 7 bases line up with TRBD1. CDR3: CASSFLGGQASNQPQHF. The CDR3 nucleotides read TGTGCCAGCAGTTTCCTCGGCGGACAGGCTAGCAATCAGCCCCAGCATTTT.